This TCR beta chain was identified during a study of cytomegalovirus exposure and HLA in healthy donors. About the research overall: The 120 validation repertoires matched the 666 first-cohort repertoires in platform, a later analysis reported.

Assay: immunoSEQ multiplex PCR; the TCRdb copy retains only in-frame clones and omits some. This sample yields 250,000 or so clones, of which roughly 87% are seen a single time; more than 10% belongs to the top ten. The CDR3 totals 17 residues. The V and J ends lost 2 bases and 6 bases respectively, with 19 bases between them. Looked up from germline, CDR1 is MGHDK and CDR2 is SYGVNS. A note on this clone: Its antigen is as yet unknown.

Overall study findings and caveats: Cytomegalovirus status, reportedly, was diagnosed with high specificity and sensitivity by the classifier. The finding came from a later analysis; first-cohort TCR clusters tended to co-occur in the 110 or so validation repertoires. The study designated around 150 TCR beta chains cytomegalovirus-associated.

This chain links TRBV25-1 with TRBJ2-2; TRBD1 might be the D (6 bases). Sample: PBMCs. The receptor comes from a man younger than 35 in good health and CMV-seropositive. The chain's CDR3 is CASSERAASKGAGELFF. The CDR3 DNA is TGTGCCAGCAGTGAACGGGCAGCTAGTAAGGGGGCCGGGGAGCTGTTTTTT.